This record looks at one T cell receptor beta chain sequence and its context. The data stem from a study of T cell responses to AZD1222 COVID-19 vaccine. Using immunoSEQ multiplex PCR, the repertoire was profiled, and TCRdb retains in-frame clones only, with some absent. Counted here are more than 80,000 clones, approximately 90% occurring once; the ten biggest clones make up approximately 30%. Deletions cut 3 bases from V and 0 bases from J, with 14 bases between. This CDR3 contains 16 residues. CDR1 and CDR2 from the germline V gene are KGHSH and LQKENI. The sample was peripheral blood, taken 28 days after the second AZD1222 dose. The sequence derives from an adult who received the AZD1222 COVID-19 vaccine. The chain links TRBV18 to TRBJ1-1, with D tentatively TRBD1 (5 bases). Here the CDR3 DNA reads TGTGCCAGCTCACCGCGAACGACAGACATGAACACTGAAGCTTTCTTT. Translating gives CASSPRTTDMNTEAFF.